This T cell receptor beta chain originates from a study of cytomegalovirus exposure and HLA in healthy donors. Background on the study: Of about 390 genotyped donors, about 80% grouped in the Caucasian-associated ancestry cluster.

Researchers ran the PCR with 60 Vbeta and 13 Jbeta primers. The protocol was immunoSEQ multiplex PCR, while the TCRdb copy is restricted to in-frame clones and leaves out a portion. The table shows about 73,000 clones, with 65% to 85% occurring only once. Germline V gene sequence: CDR1 SGHTS, CDR2 YDEGEE. V was shortened by 2 bases and J by 4 bases, with 3 bases between the two germline ends. The CDR3 loop spans 11 amino acids. Study-level findings and limits: Researchers catalogued 164 TCR beta chains as cytomegalovirus-associated.

On this clone itself: The antigen remains unidentified.

This chain connects TRBV5-8 to TRBJ1-1, with D unresolved. This receptor was identified in a man aged 65 to 85 in good health and CMV-seronegative. The sample comprised PBMCs. The CDR3 region has the DNA TGTGCCAGCAGCTTCATCACTGAAGCTTTCTTT. Its protein product is CASSFITEAFF.